The rows below give T cell receptor beta chains drawn from one sample of a study of CD8 T cells in ankylosing spondylitis. Using its own MiXCR run on the 5' RACE reads, TCRdb lists one record per CDR3 protein. Seen here are roughly 700,000 distinct CDR3 sequences, under 20% observed once, and the top ten hold around 19%. Specimen: blood, either unsorted or a sorted T cell fraction (not recorded which). All receptors derive from a male donor with ankylosing spondylitis. Both conserved end residues are part of each CDR3. A D gene is named only where the DNA matches it firmly. Rows may omit the clone size; those that give it use once, few, many or a size class.

cdr3_aa: CASSNGGGGGLTDTQYF
cdr3_nt: TGTGCCAGCAGCAATGGGGGCGGCGGGGGCCTCACAGATACGCAGTATTTT
clone_size: few
v_call: TRBV21-1
cdr3_length: 17
d_call: -
j_call: TRBJ2-3

cdr3_aa: CASSLGTTGTQTSKLFF
cdr3_nt: TGCGCCAGCAGCTTGGGTACCACCGGGACACAAACCTCCAAACTGTTTTTT
clone_size: -
v_call: TRBV5-1
cdr3_length: 17
d_call: -
j_call: TRBJ1-4

cdr3_aa: CASSLDLGGYGYTF
cdr3_nt: TGTGCCAGCAGCTTAGATTTAGGAGGATATGGCTACACCTTC
clone_size: few
v_call: TRBV7-8
cdr3_length: 14
d_call: -
j_call: TRBJ1-2

cdr3_aa: CASSRSSGFSSYNEQFF
cdr3_nt: TGTGCCAGCAGTAGATCTAGCGGGTTTAGCTCCTACAATGAGCAGTTCTTC
clone_size: -
v_call: TRBV11-2
cdr3_length: 17
d_call: TRBD2
j_call: TRBJ2-1

cdr3_aa: CASRLQGAGTTRETQYF
cdr3_nt: TGTGCCAGCAGACTACAAGGGGCCGGGACAACTCGAGAGACCCAGTACTTC
clone_size: once
v_call: TRBV6-2/TRBV6-3
cdr3_length: 17
d_call: -
j_call: TRBJ2-5

cdr3_aa: CASSQEGRASGELFF
cdr3_nt: TGCGCCAGCAGCCAAGAAGGCAGGGCGAGCGGGGAGCTGTTTTTT
clone_size: few
v_call: TRBV4-1
cdr3_length: 15
d_call: -
j_call: TRBJ2-2

cdr3_aa: CASSLASGVSSEQYF
cdr3_nt: TGTGCCAGCAGTTTGGCTAGCGGGGTCTCGTCCGAGCAGTACTTC
clone_size: many
v_call: TRBV12-3/TRBV12-4
cdr3_length: 15
d_call: TRBD2
j_call: TRBJ2-7

cdr3_aa: CAIKKESAEAFF
cdr3_nt: TGTGCCATCAAAAAAGAGTCAGCTGAAGCTTTCTTT
clone_size: few
v_call: TRBV10-3
cdr3_length: 12
d_call: -
j_call: TRBJ1-1

cdr3_aa: CASRPGGDTSPLHF
cdr3_nt: TGTGCCAGCAGGCCAGGGGGAGATACTTCACCCCTCCACTTT
clone_size: -
v_call: TRBV6-1
cdr3_length: 14
d_call: TRBD1
j_call: TRBJ1-6

cdr3_aa: CASSFISSGSYEQYF
cdr3_nt: TGTGCCAGCAGTTTTATCTCATCAGGGTCATACGAGCAGTACTTC
clone_size: -
v_call: TRBV27
cdr3_length: 15
d_call: -
j_call: TRBJ2-7

cdr3_aa: CASRRGQALSNTEAFF
cdr3_nt: TGTGCCAGCAGACGGGGACAGGCCCTTTCGAACACTGAAGCTTTCTTT
clone_size: -
v_call: TRBV6-2/TRBV6-3
cdr3_length: 16
d_call: TRBD1
j_call: TRBJ1-1

cdr3_aa: CASRSQGNTGELFF
cdr3_nt: TGTGCCAGCCGCTCCCAGGGAAACACCGGGGAGCTGTTTTTT
clone_size: -
v_call: TRBV12-3/TRBV12-4
cdr3_length: 14
d_call: -
j_call: TRBJ2-2

cdr3_aa: CASSQEEPGDPPEAFF
cdr3_nt: TGCGCCAGCAGCCAAGAGGAACCAGGGGACCCACCTGAAGCTTTCTTT
clone_size: few
v_call: TRBV4-1
cdr3_length: 16
d_call: -
j_call: TRBJ1-1

cdr3_aa: CASSPSGSRASRDTQYF
cdr3_nt: TGTGCCAGCAGCCCTTCGGGGTCCCGAGCGTCCAGAGATACGCAGTATTTT
clone_size: few
v_call: TRBV7-3
cdr3_length: 17
d_call: -
j_call: TRBJ2-3

cdr3_aa: CSAREGLAGRYEQYF
cdr3_nt: TGCAGTGCTAGAGAGGGACTAGCGGGAAGGTACGAGCAGTACTTC
clone_size: -
v_call: TRBV20-1
cdr3_length: 15
d_call: TRBD2
j_call: TRBJ2-7

cdr3_aa: CASSEGDPGNTIYF
cdr3_nt: TGCGCCAGCAGCGAGGGCGACCCTGGAAACACCATATATTTT
clone_size: -
v_call: TRBV5-1
cdr3_length: 14
d_call: -
j_call: TRBJ1-3

cdr3_aa: CASSQEGGYTTYEQYF
cdr3_nt: TGCGCCAGCAGCCAAGAAGGGGGCTATACAACCTACGAGCAGTACTTC
clone_size: medium-sized
v_call: TRBV4-3
cdr3_length: 16
d_call: TRBD1
j_call: TRBJ2-7

cdr3_aa: CAWSGMGPGNTIYF
cdr3_nt: TGTGCCTGGAGTGGGATGGGACCTGGAAACACCATATATTTT
clone_size: -
v_call: TRBV30
cdr3_length: 14
d_call: -
j_call: TRBJ1-3

cdr3_aa: CASRPPAGDEQFF
cdr3_nt: TGTGCCAGCAGGCCGCCCGCGGGGGATGAGCAGTTCTTC
clone_size: few
v_call: TRBV12-3/TRBV12-4
cdr3_length: 13
d_call: TRBD2
j_call: TRBJ2-1

cdr3_aa: CASSLLGQGILDEQYF
cdr3_nt: TGTGCCAGCAGCTTATTGGGACAGGGGATTTTGGACGAGCAGTACTTC
clone_size: many
v_call: TRBV7-8
cdr3_length: 16
d_call: TRBD1
j_call: TRBJ2-7

cdr3_aa: CSATDGTQGAIYNSPLHF
cdr3_nt: TGCAGTGCTACCGACGGCACCCAGGGGGCGATCTATAATTCACCCCTCCACTTT
clone_size: -
v_call: TRBV20-1
cdr3_length: 18
d_call: TRBD1
j_call: TRBJ1-6

cdr3_aa: CSAGQGKSYEQYF
cdr3_nt: TGCAGCGCCGGACAGGGGAAATCCTACGAGCAGTACTTC
clone_size: few
v_call: TRBV29-1
cdr3_length: 13
d_call: TRBD1
j_call: TRBJ2-7

cdr3_aa: CASSPSGKTGELFF
cdr3_nt: TGTGCCAGCTCACCTAGCGGGAAAACCGGGGAGCTGTTTTTT
clone_size: -
v_call: TRBV18
cdr3_length: 14
d_call: TRBD2
j_call: TRBJ2-2

cdr3_aa: CASSPGLAHEQFF
cdr3_nt: TGTGCCAGCAGCCCCGGGCTAGCGCATGAGCAGTTCTTC
clone_size: -
v_call: TRBV28
cdr3_length: 13
d_call: -
j_call: TRBJ2-1

cdr3_aa: CASSPYDSSSYEQYF
cdr3_nt: TGCGCCAGCAGCCCCTACGACAGTAGCTCCTACGAGCAGTACTTC
clone_size: few
v_call: TRBV4-1
cdr3_length: 15
d_call: -
j_call: TRBJ2-7

cdr3_aa: CASSLRQGWNEQFF
cdr3_nt: TGTGCCAGCAGTCTCAGACAGGGTTGGAATGAGCAGTTCTTC
clone_size: -
v_call: TRBV12-3/TRBV12-4
cdr3_length: 14
d_call: TRBD1
j_call: TRBJ2-1

cdr3_aa: CASSPPSGSNSPLHF
cdr3_nt: TGTGCCAGCAGTCCACCTTCAGGGAGTAATTCACCCCTCCACTTT
clone_size: few
v_call: TRBV6-1
cdr3_length: 15
d_call: -
j_call: TRBJ1-6

cdr3_aa: CASREFEGVSAEAFF
cdr3_nt: TGTGCCAGCAGGGAGTTCGAGGGAGTGTCTGCTGAAGCTTTCTTT
clone_size: -
v_call: TRBV6-1
cdr3_length: 15
d_call: -
j_call: TRBJ1-1

cdr3_aa: CASSQASGGAYEQYF
cdr3_nt: TGTGCCAGCAGCCAAGCCAGCGGGGGGGCCTACGAGCAGTACTTC
clone_size: few
v_call: TRBV3-1
cdr3_length: 15
d_call: TRBD2
j_call: TRBJ2-7

cdr3_aa: CASSFSLNNEQFF
cdr3_nt: TGTGCCAGCAGTTTTAGTTTGAACAATGAGCAGTTCTTC
clone_size: many
v_call: TRBV12-3/TRBV12-4
cdr3_length: 13
d_call: -
j_call: TRBJ2-1

cdr3_aa: CASHQSGTGTLEQYF
cdr3_nt: TGTGCCAGCCACCAGTCCGGGACAGGGACCCTCGAGCAGTACTTC
clone_size: -
v_call: TRBV28
cdr3_length: 15
d_call: TRBD1
j_call: TRBJ2-7

cdr3_aa: CSGGTSGIREADTQYF
cdr3_nt: TGCAGTGGGGGGACTAGCGGAATCCGGGAGGCAGATACGCAGTATTTT
clone_size: -
v_call: TRBV20-1
cdr3_length: 16
d_call: TRBD2
j_call: TRBJ2-3

cdr3_aa: CASSPETSGGPRGTGELFF
cdr3_nt: TGTGCCAGCAGCCCAGAGACTAGCGGGGGCCCCCGGGGCACCGGGGAGCTGTTTTTT
clone_size: few
v_call: TRBV13
cdr3_length: 19
d_call: TRBD2
j_call: TRBJ2-2

cdr3_aa: CASSYWGQGKNNEQFF
cdr3_nt: TGTGCCAGCAGTTACTGGGGACAGGGGAAAAACAATGAGCAGTTCTTC
clone_size: -
v_call: TRBV6-2/TRBV6-3
cdr3_length: 16
d_call: TRBD1
j_call: TRBJ2-1

cdr3_aa: CASSHGGDEQYF
cdr3_nt: TGTGCCAGCAGCCATGGGGGGGACGAGCAGTACTTC
clone_size: few
v_call: TRBV4-2
cdr3_length: 12
d_call: TRBD2
j_call: TRBJ2-7

cdr3_aa: CSARDRGWNTEAFF
cdr3_nt: TGCAGTGCGAGAGACAGGGGTTGGAACACTGAAGCTTTCTTT
clone_size: -
v_call: TRBV20-1
cdr3_length: 14
d_call: TRBD1
j_call: TRBJ1-1

cdr3_aa: CASSSGQGAGTGELFF
cdr3_nt: TGTGCCAGCAGCTCAGGACAGGGGGCGGGGACCGGGGAGCTGTTTTTT
clone_size: few
v_call: TRBV5-5
cdr3_length: 16
d_call: TRBD1
j_call: TRBJ2-2

cdr3_aa: CASGGQWGDGELFF
cdr3_nt: TGTGCCAGCGGAGGACAGTGGGGAGACGGGGAGCTGTTTTTT
clone_size: -
v_call: TRBV28
cdr3_length: 14
d_call: -
j_call: TRBJ2-2

cdr3_aa: CASSSTGIEAFF
cdr3_nt: TGTGCCAGCTCATCCACAGGGATAGAAGCTTTCTTT
clone_size: few
v_call: TRBV18
cdr3_length: 12
d_call: -
j_call: TRBJ1-1

cdr3_aa: CASSPSSGTDTQYF
cdr3_nt: TGTGCCAGCAGCCCGTCATCGGGAACAGATACGCAGTATTTT
clone_size: -
v_call: TRBV7-2
cdr3_length: 14
d_call: -
j_call: TRBJ2-3

cdr3_aa: CASSLGGAWESPLHF
cdr3_nt: TGTGCCAGCAGTTTGGGGGGTGCGTGGGAGTCACCCCTCCACTTT
clone_size: -
v_call: TRBV28
cdr3_length: 15
d_call: -
j_call: TRBJ1-6

cdr3_aa: CAIRTSGGSYNEQFF
cdr3_nt: TGTGCCATCAGAACTAGCGGTGGGTCCTACAATGAGCAGTTCTTC
clone_size: few
v_call: TRBV10-3
cdr3_length: 15
d_call: TRBD2
j_call: TRBJ2-1

cdr3_aa: CASSKWGPNTEAFF
cdr3_nt: TGTGCCAGCAGCAAATGGGGACCGAACACTGAAGCTTTCTTT
clone_size: -
v_call: TRBV21-1
cdr3_length: 14
d_call: -
j_call: TRBJ1-1

cdr3_aa: CAISAAGLKETQYF
cdr3_nt: TGTGCCATCAGTGCAGCAGGGCTAAAAGAGACCCAGTACTTC
clone_size: -
v_call: TRBV10-3
cdr3_length: 14
d_call: -
j_call: TRBJ2-5

cdr3_aa: CASSQVGTDISPLHF
cdr3_nt: TGTGCCAGCAGCCAAGTGGGGACAGACATTTCACCCCTCCACTTT
clone_size: -
v_call: TRBV14
cdr3_length: 15
d_call: TRBD1
j_call: TRBJ1-6

cdr3_aa: CASSRGRGVKDTEAFF
cdr3_nt: TGTGCCAGCAGTAGGGGGAGGGGGGTGAAGGACACTGAAGCTTTCTTT
clone_size: -
v_call: TRBV12-3/TRBV12-4
cdr3_length: 16
d_call: -
j_call: TRBJ1-1

cdr3_aa: CASSEYWDGPYEQYF
cdr3_nt: TGTGCCAGCAGTGAGTACTGGGACGGCCCCTACGAGCAGTACTTC
clone_size: many
v_call: TRBV6-1
cdr3_length: 15
d_call: -
j_call: TRBJ2-7

cdr3_aa: CASSVPKGLETQYF
cdr3_nt: TGTGCCAGCAGCGTGCCTAAGGGGCTCGAGACCCAGTACTTC
clone_size: -
v_call: TRBV5-5
cdr3_length: 14
d_call: -
j_call: TRBJ2-5

cdr3_aa: CASSFELARPEQYF
cdr3_nt: TGTGCCAGCAGCTTTGAACTAGCTAGGCCCGAGCAGTACTTC
clone_size: -
v_call: TRBV11-2
cdr3_length: 14
d_call: -
j_call: TRBJ2-7

cdr3_aa: CASTLGNTIYF
cdr3_nt: TGTGCCAGCACACTCGGAAACACCATATATTTT
clone_size: -
v_call: TRBV12-3/TRBV12-4
cdr3_length: 11
d_call: -
j_call: TRBJ1-3

cdr3_aa: CASSLVQGASNQPQHF
cdr3_nt: TGTGCCAGCAGTTTAGTACAGGGGGCGAGCAATCAGCCCCAGCATTTT
clone_size: once
v_call: TRBV12-3/TRBV12-4
cdr3_length: 16
d_call: TRBD1
j_call: TRBJ1-5

cdr3_aa: CSARNRENTEAFF
cdr3_nt: TGCAGTGCTAGGAACCGCGAGAACACTGAAGCTTTCTTT
clone_size: -
v_call: TRBV20-1
cdr3_length: 13
d_call: -
j_call: TRBJ1-1

cdr3_aa: CSPTDRDTEAFF
cdr3_nt: TGCAGCCCAACGGACAGGGACACTGAAGCTTTCTTT
clone_size: -
v_call: TRBV29-1
cdr3_length: 12
d_call: TRBD1
j_call: TRBJ1-1

cdr3_aa: CSARDAGRENTEAFF
cdr3_nt: TGCAGTGCTAGAGACGCGGGACGGGAGAACACTGAAGCTTTCTTT
clone_size: many
v_call: TRBV20-1
cdr3_length: 15
d_call: -
j_call: TRBJ1-1

cdr3_aa: CSARSGTLLEAFF
cdr3_nt: TGCAGTGCTAGATCTGGGACCCTGCTTGAAGCTTTCTTT
clone_size: -
v_call: TRBV20-1
cdr3_length: 13
d_call: -
j_call: TRBJ1-1

cdr3_aa: CASSYDSGQVRIF
cdr3_nt: TGTGCCAGCAGTTATGATTCGGGACAGGTTAGGATCTTC
clone_size: many
v_call: TRBV6-5
cdr3_length: 13
d_call: TRBD1
j_call: TRBJ2-1

cdr3_aa: CASSSDSSWNEQFF
cdr3_nt: TGCGCCAGCAGCTCGGACTCGTCCTGGAATGAGCAGTTCTTC
clone_size: few
v_call: TRBV5-1
cdr3_length: 14
d_call: -
j_call: TRBJ2-1

cdr3_aa: CSARDLGGRETQYF
cdr3_nt: TGCAGTGCTAGAGATCTGGGGGGCAGGGAGACCCAGTACTTC
clone_size: many
v_call: TRBV20-1
cdr3_length: 14
d_call: -
j_call: TRBJ2-5

cdr3_aa: CASSLARRDLFF
cdr3_nt: TGTGCCAGCAGTTTAGCTAGGAGGGACCTATTCTTC
clone_size: few
v_call: TRBV28
cdr3_length: 12
d_call: -
j_call: TRBJ2-7